Listed below are T cell receptor beta chains from one sample, sequenced in a study of cytomegalovirus exposure and HLA in healthy donors. Sequencing used immunoSEQ multiplex PCR; TCRdb keeps in-frame clones, though not all of them. The repertoire has approximately 160,000 clones, over 60% of them found once; the top ten carry 1.6%. Source material: PBMCs. The receptors shown here come from a woman in her thirties in good health and CMV-seronegative. CDR3s include the opening cysteine and the closing phenylalanine or tryptophan. Each record gives: D gene, J gene, V gene, clone size, CDR3 protein, CDR3 DNA. The D gene is left open where the match is weak. A row's size may be missing; if present it is once, few, many or a size class.

TRBD1 TRBJ1-5 TRBV27 NA CARGKWDRGNDQPQHF TGTGCCAGGGGGAAATGGGACAGGGGGAACGATCAGCCCCAGCATTTT
TRBD1 TRBJ1-1 TRBV25-1 few CASSGTGTGAAFF TGTGCCAGCAGTGGCACGGGGACAGGGGCGGCTTTCTTT
TRBD2 TRBJ2-1 TRBV28 NA CASSLSLAGGLESNEQFF TGTGCCAGCAGTTTAAGTCTAGCGGGAGGTCTAGAGAGCAATGAGCAGTTCTTC
TRBD2 TRBJ2-1 TRBV7-8 NA CASSSGTSGRNPYNEQFF TGTGCCAGCAGCTCCGGGACTAGCGGGAGGAACCCCTACAATGAGCAGTTCTTC
TRBD1 TRBJ1-4 TRBV30 few CAWSGQQGVGEKLFF TGTGCCTGGAGTGGTCAACAGGGGGTCGGGGAAAAACTGTTTTTT
TRBD2 TRBJ2-1 TRBV13 NA CASSAGLAYEQFF TGTGCCAGCAGCGCCGGACTAGCCTATGAGCAGTTCTTC
TRBD2 TRBJ2-2 TRBV30 NA CAWLAGGFPGELFF TGTGCCTGGCTAGCGGGGGGTTTTCCCGGGGAGCTGTTTTTT
TRBD1 TRBJ1-1 TRBV28 NA CASSLATGVGTEAFF TGTGCCAGCAGTTTAGCCACAGGGGTGGGCACTGAAGCTTTCTTT
NA TRBJ2-3 TRBV11-2 NA CASSPDIPTDTQYF TGTGCCAGCAGCCCCGACATTCCCACAGATACGCAGTATTTT
NA TRBJ1-1 TRBV11-2 NA CASTVEAGGAFF TGTGCCAGCACGGTTGAGGCCGGGGGAGCTTTCTTT
TRBD1 TRBJ2-1 TRBV5-1 NA CASSDQPTGGPYNEQFF TGCGCCAGCAGCGACCAACCCACAGGGGGCCCCTACAATGAGCAGTTCTTC
NA TRBJ2-3 TRBV9 once CASSVVTEAQYF TGTGCCAGCAGCGTAGTTACCGAGGCGCAGTATTTT
NA TRBJ2-1 TRBV7-3 NA CASSATGTQNEQFF TGTGCCAGCAGCGCCACCGGGACACAGAATGAGCAGTTCTTC
TRBD2 TRBJ2-5 TRBV28 few CASSFLAGGYQETQYF TGTGCCAGCAGTTTCCTAGCGGGAGGGTACCAAGAGACCCAGTACTTC
NA TRBJ1-6 TRBV28 NA CASGPYRVENSPLHF TGTGCCAGCGGGCCCTACAGGGTGGAGAATTCACCCCTCCACTTT
NA TRBJ1-1 TRBV11-1 few CASSLARDTEAFF TGTGCCAGCAGCTTAGCCCGAGACACTGAAGCTTTCTTT
TRBD2 TRBJ2-2 TRBV7-6 NA CASSSLGGGTGELFF TGTGCCAGCAGCTCCCTCGGGGGGGGCACCGGGGAGCTGTTTTTT
TRBD1 TRBJ1-2 TRBV4-2 NA CASFQTGGGPYGYTF TGTGCCAGCTTCCAGACAGGGGGCGGCCCCTATGGCTACACCTTC
NA TRBJ2-7 TRBV7-9 NA CSSSLGPYEQYF TGTTCCAGCAGCTTAGGGCCCTACGAGCAGTACTTC
NA TRBJ1-3 TRBV10-3 NA CAITAEGALSGNTIYF TGTGCCATCACCGCCGAGGGAGCCCTTTCTGGAAACACCATATATTTT
NA TRBJ1-2 TRBV5-8 NA CASSWRREYNGYTF TGTGCCAGCAGCTGGAGACGAGAGTATAATGGCTACACCTTC
NA TRBJ2-2 TRBV14 NA CASSQETASVNTGELFF TGTGCCAGCAGCCAAGAGACGGCTAGCGTAAACACCGGGGAGCTGTTTTTT
TRBD1 TRBJ2-7 TRBV5-1 NA CASSPRDSHYEQYF TGCGCCAGCAGCCCCAGGGACAGCCACTACGAGCAGTACTTC
TRBD1 TRBJ2-3 TRBV5-1 NA CASSFSGTGTDTQYF TGCGCCAGCAGCTTCTCCGGGACAGGCACAGATACGCAGTATTTT
TRBD2 TRBJ2-3 TRBV4-1 NA CASRWGGIPGTDTQYF TGCGCCAGCAGATGGGGGGGAATCCCCGGCACAGATACGCAGTATTTT
NA TRBJ2-2 TRBV7-6 few CASSLGGTGELFF TGTGCCAGCAGCTTGGGGGGCACCGGGGAGCTGTTTTTT
NA TRBJ1-2 TRBV18 NA CASSPQERYGYTF TGTGCCAGCTCACCACAGGAGCGCTATGGCTACACCTTC
TRBD1 TRBJ1-1 TRBV7-9 NA CASSIRFRTGNTEAFF TGTGCCAGCAGCATCCGATTCCGGACAGGGAACACTGAAGCTTTCTTT
TRBD2 TRBJ2-3 TRBV27 NA CASSWTSGRVRPKDTQYF TGTGCCAGCAGTTGGACTAGCGGGAGGGTACGACCTAAGGATACGCAGTATTTT
NA TRBJ1-3 TRBV19 NA CASSILGGISGNTIYF TGTGCCAGTAGTATTTTAGGCGGCATCTCTGGAAACACCATATATTTT
NA TRBJ2-7 TRBV7-9 NA CSSSNRAMGAYEQYF TGTTCCAGCAGCAACAGGGCCATGGGGGCCTACGAGCAGTACTTC
NA TRBJ2-1 TRBV7-3 NA CASSLMAAGNEQFF TGTGCCAGCAGCTTAATGGCCGCGGGCAATGAGCAGTTCTTC
NA TRBJ2-7 TRBV7-9 once CASSYRDSYEQYF TGTGCCAGCAGCTACCGGGACTCCTACGAGCAGTACTTC
NA TRBJ1-2 TRBV9 NA CASSRGGKGYTF TGTGCCAGCAGTCGGGGAGGGAAGGGCTACACCTTC
NA TRBJ1-2 TRBV27 NA CASSLSGIAGYNYGYTF TGTGCCAGCAGTTTATCGGGAATAGCGGGTTATAACTATGGCTACACCTTC
NA TRBJ2-7 TRBV6-5 NA CASSRTGKPYEQYF TGTGCCAGCAGTCGGACTGGGAAACCCTACGAGCAGTACTTC
TRBD1 TRBJ2-7 TRBV12-5 NA CASGLLGQASYEQYF TGTGCTAGTGGTCTCCTCGGACAGGCCTCCTACGAGCAGTACTTC
TRBD1 TRBJ2-7 TRBV2 NA CASRMRTGGEDEQYF TGTGCCAGCAGAATGCGGACAGGGGGGGAGGACGAGCAGTACTTC
NA TRBJ2-1 TRBV19 NA CASSNRVDEQFF TGTGCCAGTAGTAACAGGGTAGATGAGCAGTTCTTC
TRBD1 TRBJ2-7 TRBV4-1 NA CASSQGTTGAYEQYF TGCGCCAGCAGCCAAGGTACAACAGGGGCCTACGAGCAGTACTTC
NA TRBJ2-7 TRBV30 NA CAWTRGLYEQYF TGTGCCTGGACCAGGGGTCTCTACGAGCAGTACTTC
NA TRBJ1-1 TRBV5-4 NA CASSLDRKNTEAFF TGTGCCAGCAGCTTGGACAGAAAGAACACTGAAGCTTTCTTT
NA TRBJ2-4 TRBV11-2 NA CASSSLKPNIQYF TGTGCCAGCAGCTCGCTCAAGCCAAACATTCAGTACTTC
TRBD1 TRBJ1-5 TRBV28 NA CASSLQGGDQPQHF TGTGCCAGCAGTTTACAAGGGGGCGATCAGCCCCAGCATTTT